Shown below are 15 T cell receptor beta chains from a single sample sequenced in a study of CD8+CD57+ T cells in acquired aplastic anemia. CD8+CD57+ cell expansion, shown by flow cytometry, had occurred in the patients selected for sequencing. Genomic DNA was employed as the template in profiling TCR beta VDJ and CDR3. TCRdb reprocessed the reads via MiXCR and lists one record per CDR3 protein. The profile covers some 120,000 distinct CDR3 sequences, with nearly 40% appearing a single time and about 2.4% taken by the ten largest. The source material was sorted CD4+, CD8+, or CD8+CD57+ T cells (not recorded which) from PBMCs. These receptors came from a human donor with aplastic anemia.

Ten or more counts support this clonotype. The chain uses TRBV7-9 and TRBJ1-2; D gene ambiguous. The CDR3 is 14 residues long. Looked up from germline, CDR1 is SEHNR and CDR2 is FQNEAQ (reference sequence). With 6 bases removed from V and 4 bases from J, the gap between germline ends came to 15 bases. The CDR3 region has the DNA TGTGCCAGCAGTCCGGATCCGCGGATCTATGGCTACACCTTC. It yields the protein CASSPDPRIYGYTF.

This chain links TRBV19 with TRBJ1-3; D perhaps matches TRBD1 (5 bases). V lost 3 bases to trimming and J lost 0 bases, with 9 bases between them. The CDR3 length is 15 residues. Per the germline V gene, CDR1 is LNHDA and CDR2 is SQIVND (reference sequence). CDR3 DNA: TGTGCCAGTAGTATGGGGCAGCCCTCTGGAAACACCATATATTTT. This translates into CASSMGQPSGNTIYF.

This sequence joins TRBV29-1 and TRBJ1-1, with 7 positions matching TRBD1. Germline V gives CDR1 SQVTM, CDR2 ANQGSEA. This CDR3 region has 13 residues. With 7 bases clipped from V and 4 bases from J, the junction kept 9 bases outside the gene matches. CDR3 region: CSAKQGPSTEAFF. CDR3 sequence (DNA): TGCAGCGCTAAACAGGGGCCGAGCACTGAAGCTTTCTTT.

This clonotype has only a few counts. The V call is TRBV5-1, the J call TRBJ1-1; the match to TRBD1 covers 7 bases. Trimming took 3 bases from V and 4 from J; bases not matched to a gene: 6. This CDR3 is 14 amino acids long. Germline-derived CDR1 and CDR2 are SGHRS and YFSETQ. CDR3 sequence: CASSYQGGSTEAFF. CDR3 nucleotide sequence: TGCGCCAGCAGCTATCAGGGGGGTTCCACTGAAGCTTTCTTT. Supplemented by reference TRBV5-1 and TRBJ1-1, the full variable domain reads KAGVTQTPRYLIKTRGQQVTLSCSPISGHRSVSWYQQTPGQGLQFLFEYFSETQRNKGNFPGRFSGRQFSNSRSEMNVSTLELGDSALYLCASSYQGGSTEAFFGQGTRLTVV.

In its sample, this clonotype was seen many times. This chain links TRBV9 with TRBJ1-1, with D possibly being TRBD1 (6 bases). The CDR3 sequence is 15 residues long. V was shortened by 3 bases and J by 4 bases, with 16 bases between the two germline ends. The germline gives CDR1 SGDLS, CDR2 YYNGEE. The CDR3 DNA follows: TGTGCCAGCAGCGAGGGCAGGGGAAGGGTCACTGAAGCTTTCTTT. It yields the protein CASSEGRGRVTEAFF.

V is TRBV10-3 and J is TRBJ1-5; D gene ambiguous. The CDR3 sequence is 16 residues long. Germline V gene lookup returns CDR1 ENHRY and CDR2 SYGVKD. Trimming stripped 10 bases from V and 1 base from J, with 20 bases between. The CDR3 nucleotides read TGTGCCAGCACCGATCCTGGTCCCATCAGCAATCAGCCCCAGCATTTT. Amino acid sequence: CASTDPGPISNQPQHF.

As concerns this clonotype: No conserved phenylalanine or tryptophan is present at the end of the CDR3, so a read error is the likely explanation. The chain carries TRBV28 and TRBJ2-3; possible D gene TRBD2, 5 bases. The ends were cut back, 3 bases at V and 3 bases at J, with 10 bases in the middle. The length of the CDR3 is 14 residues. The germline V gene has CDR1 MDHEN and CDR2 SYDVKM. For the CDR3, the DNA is TGTGCCAGCAGTTTCGGGGTCACGACAGATACGCAGTATCTT. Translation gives CASSFGVTTDTQYL.

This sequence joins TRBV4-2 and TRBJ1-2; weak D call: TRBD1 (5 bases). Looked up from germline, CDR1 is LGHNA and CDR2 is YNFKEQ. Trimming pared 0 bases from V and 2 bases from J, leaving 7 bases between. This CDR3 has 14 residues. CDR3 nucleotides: TGTGCCAGCAGCCAAGAGAGGGACAACTATGGCTACACCTTC. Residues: CASSQERDNYGYTF.

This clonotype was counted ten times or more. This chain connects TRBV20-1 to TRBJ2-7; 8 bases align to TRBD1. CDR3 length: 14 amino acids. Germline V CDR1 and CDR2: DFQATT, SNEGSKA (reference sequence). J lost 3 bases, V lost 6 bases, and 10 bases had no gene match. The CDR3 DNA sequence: TGCAGTGCCTTCGGACAGGGAGGTAGCTACGAGCAGTACTTC. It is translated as CSAFGQGGSYEQYF.

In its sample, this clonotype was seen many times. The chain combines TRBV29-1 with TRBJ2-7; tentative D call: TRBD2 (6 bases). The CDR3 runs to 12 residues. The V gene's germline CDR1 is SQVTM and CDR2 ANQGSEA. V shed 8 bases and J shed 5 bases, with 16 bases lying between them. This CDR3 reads CSFLGGWHEQYF. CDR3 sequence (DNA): TGCAGCTTCCTGGGGGGTTGGCACGAGCAGTACTTC.

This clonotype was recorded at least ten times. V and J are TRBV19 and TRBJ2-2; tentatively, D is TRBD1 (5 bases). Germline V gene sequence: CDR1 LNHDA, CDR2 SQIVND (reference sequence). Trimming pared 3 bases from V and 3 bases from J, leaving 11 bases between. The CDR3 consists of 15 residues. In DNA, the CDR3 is TGTGCCAGTAGTATCAGGGTGTGGGACACCGGGGAGCTGTTTTTT. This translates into CASSIRVWDTGELFF.

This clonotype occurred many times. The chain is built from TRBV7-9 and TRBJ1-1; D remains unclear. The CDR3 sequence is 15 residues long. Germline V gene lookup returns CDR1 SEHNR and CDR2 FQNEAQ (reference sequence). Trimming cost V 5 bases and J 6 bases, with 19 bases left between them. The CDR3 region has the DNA TGTGCCAGCAGCCCCTCTCGTCTCGCGTTGGCTGAAGCTTTCTTT. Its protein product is CASSPSRLALAEAFF.

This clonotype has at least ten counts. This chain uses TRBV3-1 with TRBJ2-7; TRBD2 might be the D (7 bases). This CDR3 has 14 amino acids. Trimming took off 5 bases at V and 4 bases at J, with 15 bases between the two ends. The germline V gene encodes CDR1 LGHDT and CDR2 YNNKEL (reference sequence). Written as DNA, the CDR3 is TGTGCCAGCAGCGAAGGGGGGAGGGTTTACGAGCAGTACTTC. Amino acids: CASSEGGRVYEQYF.

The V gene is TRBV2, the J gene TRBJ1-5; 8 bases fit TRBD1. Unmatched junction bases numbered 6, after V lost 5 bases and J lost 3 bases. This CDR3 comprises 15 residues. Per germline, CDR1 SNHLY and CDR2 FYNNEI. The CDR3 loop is CASSTAGQDNQPQHF. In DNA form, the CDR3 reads TGTGCCAGCAGTACTGCGGGACAGGACAATCAGCCCCAGCATTTT.

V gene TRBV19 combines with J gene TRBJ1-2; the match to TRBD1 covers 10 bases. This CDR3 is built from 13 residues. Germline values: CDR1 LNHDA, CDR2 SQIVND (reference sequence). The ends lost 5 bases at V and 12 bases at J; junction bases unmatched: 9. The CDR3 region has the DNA TGTGCCAGTAGTCGACAGGGGGCGTCTGGAAACACCTTC. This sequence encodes CASSRQGASGNTF.